Below are 25 T cell receptor beta chains sequenced from a single sample in a study of blood T cell repertoires in COVID-19. Measured with immunoSEQ multiplex PCR; TCRdb has only the in-frame clones, and not every one. The sample has tens of thousands of clones; approximately 80% are singletons. The sample was peripheral blood. The receptor source for this set is a man aged 55 to 69 with COVID-19, enrolled during active disease.

The rearrangement links TRBV5-6 to TRBJ2-1; D unclear. The germline gives CDR1 SGHDT, CDR2 YYEEEE. Between the trimmed V and J ends, which lost 2 bases and 9 bases, there was a span of 6 bases. The CDR3 extends over 11 amino acids. In nucleotides, the CDR3 is TGTGCCAGCAGCTTCCTCGGTGAGCAGTTCTTC. Amino acid sequence: CASSFLGEQFF.

The chain employs TRBV5-1 and TRBJ2-2, with 7 bases matching TRBD2. The CDR3 has 16 amino acids. CDR1 SGHRS and CDR2 YFSETQ come from the germline V gene. V lost 7 bases to trimming and J lost 3 bases; unmatched junction nucleotides: 12. This chain's CDR3 is CASLGGLAGDTGELFF. CDR3 in DNA: TGCGCCAGCCTCGGAGGGCTGGCGGGGGACACCGGGGAGCTGTTTTTT.

The chain employs TRBV3-1 (or the pseudogene TRBV3-2) and TRBJ1-6; D unresolved. V dropped 2 bases and J dropped 7 bases, with 6 bases sitting between them. This CDR3 is built from 13 residues. Germline loops: CDR1 LGHDT, CDR2 YNNKEL (reference sequence). CDR3 residues: CASSQPLNSPLHF. CDR3 nucleotides: TGTGCCAGCAGCCAACCCTTAAATTCACCCCTCCACTTT.

In this sample, this clone turned up a few times. The rearrangement uses TRBV11-2 and TRBJ2-1; 13 bases agree with TRBD2. J was trimmed by 8 bases and V by 5 bases; bases with no gene match: 6. The CDR3 totals 15 residues. CDR1 and CDR2 from the germline V gene are SGHAT and FQNNGV. The CDR3: CASSARTSGSDEQFF. The DNA for the CDR3 is TGTGCCAGCAGCGCCCGGACTAGCGGGAGCGATGAGCAGTTCTTC.

The rearrangement uses TRBV10-2 and TRBJ1-1, with 7 bases lining up with TRBD1. Germline V gene sequence: CDR1 WSHSY, CDR2 SAAADI. After removal of 8 bases from V and 1 base from J, the junction contained 7 bases not matched to a gene. This CDR3 is built from 14 residues. CDR3 coding DNA: TGCGCCAGCCGAGACAGGGCGAGGAACACTGAAGCTTTCTTT. It encodes CASRDRARNTEAFF.

V usage is TRBV5-4 and J usage is TRBJ2-2; maybe TRBD2 (5 bases). Trimming removed 4 bases at V and 0 bases at J, with 16 bases between. This CDR3 spans 17 amino acids. Germline CDR1 reads SGHNT; CDR2 reads YYREEE (reference sequence). The CDR3 region has the DNA TGTGCCAGCAGCCTGGATTGGACTTACGCGAACACCGGGGAGCTGTTTTTT. It is translated as CASSLDWTYANTGELFF.

This chain connects TRBV23-1 to TRBJ1-5; D perhaps matches TRBD1 (6 bases). TRBV23-1 is reported as an ORF; its role is uncertain. This CDR3 has 13 amino acids. With 3 bases removed from V and 7 bases from J, the gap between germline ends came to 10 bases. This chain's CDR3 is CASSHRGGQPQHF. CDR3 DNA sequence: TGCGCCAGCAGTCACAGGGGCGGACAGCCCCAGCATTTT.

This sequence joins TRBV6-5 and TRBJ2-7, with D possibly matching TRBD2 (7 bases). The CDR3 length is 15 residues. Germline V gives CDR1 MNHEY, CDR2 SVGAGI. V dropped 6 bases and J dropped 1 base, with 16 bases sitting between them. This CDR3 reads CASRVSGGQSYEQYF. The CDR3 nucleotides read TGTGCCAGCAGGGTGTCCGGGGGGCAATCCTACGAGCAGTACTTC.

Only one count was recorded for this clone. The chain combines TRBV11-2 with TRBJ1-4; TRBD1 matches 9 bases. Germline V gene lookup returns CDR1 SGHAT and CDR2 FQNNGV. The J segment lost 7 bases and the V segment lost 3 bases, leaving 6 bases of the junction unmatched. The CDR3 runs to 15 residues. The CDR3 region is CASSFATGGSEKLFF. The CDR3 DNA reads as TGTGCCAGCAGCTTCGCGACAGGGGGTAGTGAAAAACTGTTTTTT.

The genes are TRBV30 and TRBJ2-5; 11 positions agree with TRBD2. The CDR3 has 14 residues. V shed 7 bases, J shed 5 bases, and the junction held 9 bases outside the gene matches. Germline-derived CDR1 and CDR2 are GTSNPN and SVGIG (reference sequence). The chain's CDR3 is CAFSGRALRETQYF. CDR3 nucleotides: TGTGCCTTTAGCGGGAGGGCCCTTCGGGAGACCCAGTACTTC.

The chain links TRBV7-9 to TRBJ2-1, with 10 bases lining up with TRBD1. The CDR3 totals 16 residues. V shed 1 base and J 5 bases; nucleotides not matched to a gene: 5. Looked up from germline, CDR1 is SEHNR and CDR2 is FQNEAQ (reference sequence). In DNA form, the CDR3 reads TGTGCCAGCAGCTTAGGGGGGACAGGGGAACACAATGAGCAGTTCTTC. The encoded protein is CASSLGGTGEHNEQFF.

Only a few counts were recorded for this clone. The CDR3 bases are TGTGCCACCAGCAGAGAGACACCCAGGAATCAGCCCCAGCATTTT. Translation gives CATSRETPRNQPQHF. The chain carries TRBV15 and TRBJ1-5; D is uncertain. The CDR3 totals 15 residues. Germline V gives CDR1 LNHNV, CDR2 YYDKDF (reference sequence). V was pared by 0 bases and J by 4 bases, with 10 bases between.

This sequence joins TRBV28 and TRBJ1-6; tentatively, D is TRBD1 (5 bases). CDR1 is MDHEN, CDR2 SYDVKM, per germline. V was pared by 3 bases and J by 0 bases, with 9 bases between. CDR3 length: 16 residues. The CDR3 DNA sequence: TGTGCCAGCAGTTTGGGGGGGAGCTCCTATAATTCACCCCTCCACTTT. Its protein is CASSLGGSSYNSPLHF.

CDR3 sequence reads: CASSLRGYGYTF. The DNA for the CDR3 is TGTGCCAGCAGTTTAAGGGGATATGGCTACACCTTC. This chain joins TRBV28 and TRBJ1-2; the D gene is possibly TRBD1 (5 bases). The CDR3 is 12 residues long. Trimming left V 2 bases short and J 5 bases short, with 6 bases between. Germline V CDR1 and CDR2: MDHEN, SYDVKM.

The chain links TRBV7-5 to TRBJ2-3; no check of the table's D call, TRBD2, against the DNA was made. TRBV7-5 has pseudogene status. The CDR3 is 16 residues long. Here the CDR3 reads CARSFGTSGNTDTQYF. In DNA form, the CDR3 reads TGTGCCAGAAGCTTCGGGACTAGCGGAAACACAGATACGCAGTATTTT.

V is TRBV5-4 and J is TRBJ2-3; 7 nucleotides agree with TRBD2. V lost 1 base and J lost 3; bases outside the gene matches: 11. Germline V gives CDR1 SGHNT, CDR2 YYREEE (reference sequence). The CDR3 has 17 residues. In nucleotides, the CDR3 is TGTGCCAGCAGCTTGAGTCGGGGCGGGAGATCAACAGATACGCAGTATTTT. This codes for CASSLSRGGRSTDTQYF.

Only a few counts were recorded for this clone. CDR3 region: CASSTGQYGYTF. The CDR3 DNA sequence: TGTGCCAGCAGCACCGGACAGTATGGCTACACCTTC. The chain has TRBV5-4 and TRBJ1-2; TRBD1 might be the D (6 bases). V was cut by 4 bases and J by 5 bases, with 9 bases left in between. The CDR3 consists of 12 residues. CDR1 and CDR2 (germline): SGHNT, YYREEE (reference sequence).

This chain links TRBV2 with TRBJ2-7; D is possibly TRBD2 (5 bases). Per germline, CDR1 SNHLY and CDR2 FYNNEI. The CDR3 runs to 10 residues. The V end lost 9 bases, the J end lost 11 bases, and 14 bases lay between the germline ends. The DNA for the CDR3 is TGTGCCAGTCTGGATTCGAGGGAGTACTTC. The encoded protein is CASLDSREYF.

This clone was found a few times. The chain is built from TRBV19 and TRBJ2-2, with D possibly being TRBD1 (6 bases). The V gene lost 6 bases and the J gene lost 6 bases, with 14 bases spanning the gap. CDR1 and CDR2 from the germline V gene are LNHDA and SQIVND (reference sequence). The CDR3 totals 14 residues. CDR3 protein: CASRGTSIAGELFF. CDR3 sequence (DNA): TGTGCCAGTAGGGGGACATCGATCGCCGGGGAGCTGTTTTTT.

V and J are TRBV7-2 and TRBJ2-1; weak D call: TRBD1 (5 bases). Deletions cut 4 bases from V and 10 bases from J, with 11 bases between. The CDR3 has 12 amino acids. CDR1 is SGHTA, CDR2 FQGNSA, per germline. CDR3 in DNA: TGTGCCAGCAGCTACTCCAGGGTCGAGCAGTTCTTC. Its protein is CASSYSRVEQFF.

This rearrangement joins TRBV7-9 to TRBJ2-5; 7 nucleotides agree with TRBD1. Germline V gene sequence: CDR1 SEHNR, CDR2 FQNEAQ (reference sequence). The V gene end was trimmed by 1 base and the J gene end by 2 bases; junction bases not matched to a gene: 4. The CDR3 totals 15 residues. This CDR3 reads CASSLDGTAQETQYF. As DNA, the CDR3 is TGTGCCAGCAGCTTAGACGGGACAGCTCAAGAGACCCAGTACTTC.

This clone was picked up a small number of times. The rearrangement joins TRBV2 to TRBJ2-2; 8 nucleotides match TRBD2. The germline CDR1 and CDR2 sequences are SNHLY and FYNNEI. The CDR3 has 14 amino acids. V lost 4 bases to trimming and J lost 5 bases; unmatched junction nucleotides: 3. In nucleotides, the CDR3 is TGTGCCAGCAGTGGTAGCGGGGTTACCGGGGAGCTGTTTTTT. Translating gives CASSGSGVTGELFF.

The rearrangement joins TRBV5-5 to TRBJ2-1; 9 nucleotides line up with TRBD1. The germline V gene has CDR1 SGHKS and CDR2 YYEKEE (reference sequence). After removal of 2 bases from V and 4 bases from J, the junction contained 4 bases not matched to a gene. This CDR3 is built from 15 residues. The DNA of the CDR3 is TGTGCCAGCAGCTTTGAGGACAGGGGTTACAATGAGCAGTTCTTC. It codes for CASSFEDRGYNEQFF.

The rearrangement uses TRBV9 and TRBJ1-2; D is perhaps TRBD1 (6 bases). Germline-derived CDR1 and CDR2 are SGDLS and YYNGEE. The CDR3 totals 15 residues. V lost 0 bases and J 4 bases, leaving 13 bases between the germline ends. CDR3 loop: CASSVGGGPSYGYTF. CDR3 nucleotides: TGTGCCAGCAGCGTAGGGGGGGGCCCGAGCTATGGCTACACCTTC.

This clone has just a few counts. The V call is TRBV4-2, the J call TRBJ2-2, with TRBD2 identical over 9 bases. The CDR3 covers 15 residues. V gave up 4 bases and J gave up 7 bases; unmatched junction bases: 7. From germline, CDR1 is LGHNA and CDR2 YNFKEQ. The CDR3 protein is CASSPRLAAIGELFF. Written as DNA, the CDR3 is TGTGCCAGCAGCCCCCGACTAGCGGCGATCGGGGAGCTGTTTTTT.